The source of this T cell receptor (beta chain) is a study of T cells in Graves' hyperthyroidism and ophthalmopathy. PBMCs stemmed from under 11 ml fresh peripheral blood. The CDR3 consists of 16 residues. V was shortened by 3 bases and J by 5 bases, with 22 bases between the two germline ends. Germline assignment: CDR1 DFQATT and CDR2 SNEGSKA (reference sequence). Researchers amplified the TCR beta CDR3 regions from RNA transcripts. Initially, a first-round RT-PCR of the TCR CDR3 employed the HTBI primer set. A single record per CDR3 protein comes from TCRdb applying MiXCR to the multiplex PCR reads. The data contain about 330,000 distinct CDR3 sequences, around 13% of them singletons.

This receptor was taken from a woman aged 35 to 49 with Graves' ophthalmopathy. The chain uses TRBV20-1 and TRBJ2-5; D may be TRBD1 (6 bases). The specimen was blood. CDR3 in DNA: TGCAGTGCTAGTTCCGGACAGCCTAACCATAGGGAGACCCAGTACTTC. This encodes CSASSGQPNHRETQYF.